This T cell receptor (beta chain) is from a study of CXCR3-negative and CXCR3-positive naive CD8 T cells. UMI-tagged TRB cDNA libraries were built via 5' RACE. For each CDR3 protein, TCRdb gives one entry from its re-call of the 5' RACE reads, without DNA. The sample spans about 39,000 distinct CDR3 sequences; the ten largest clones claim about 7.7%. CDR3 length equals 16 residues. Per germline, CDR1 SNHLY and CDR2 FYNNEI. This chain joins TRBV2 and TRBJ2-5; absent DNA, TCRdb's TRBD2 call cannot be checked. The sample consisted of memory CD8+ T cells from blood. The sequence was collected from a human donor in good health. Some clones in this sample may be carry-over from other donors' samples. The CDR3 region is CASSLGVAGPVGTQYF. The full variable domain, completed using reference TRBV2 and TRBJ2-5, is EPEVTQTPSHQVTQMGQEVILRCVPISNHLYFYWYRQILGQKVEFLVSFYNNEISEKSEIFDDQFSVERPDGSNFTLKIRSTKLEDSAMYFCASSLGVAGPVGTQYFGPGTRLLVL.